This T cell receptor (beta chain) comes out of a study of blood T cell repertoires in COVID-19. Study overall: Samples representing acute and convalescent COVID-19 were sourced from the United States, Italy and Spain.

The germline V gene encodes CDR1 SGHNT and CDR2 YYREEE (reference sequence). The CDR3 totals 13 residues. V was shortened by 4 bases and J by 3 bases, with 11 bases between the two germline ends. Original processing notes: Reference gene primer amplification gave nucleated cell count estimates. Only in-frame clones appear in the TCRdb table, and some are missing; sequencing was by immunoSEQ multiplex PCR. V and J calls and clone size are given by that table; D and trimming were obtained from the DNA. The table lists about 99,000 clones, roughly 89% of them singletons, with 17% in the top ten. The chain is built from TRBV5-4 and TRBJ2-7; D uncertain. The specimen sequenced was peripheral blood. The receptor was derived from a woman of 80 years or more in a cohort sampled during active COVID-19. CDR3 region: CASSPQVGYEQYF. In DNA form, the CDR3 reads TGTGCCAGCAGCCCCCAGGTAGGCTACGAGCAGTACTTC.